The clone carrying this T cell receptor beta chain was detected a few times. The CDR3 is 10 residues long. Germline lookup yields CDR1 SQVTM and CDR2 ANQGSEA. Between the trimmed V and J ends, which lost 4 bases and 8 bases, there was a span of 8 bases. This entry belongs to a study of blood T cells in healthy people across ages. Study in general: Template switching picked up about one barcoded beta molecule for each two T cells.

Peripheral blood samples of around 9.8 milliliters were drawn from each donor. For the second PCR, which ran for 7 to 11 cycles, a sample-barcoded 5' primer and a J-beta primer mix were used. Each single sample gave us at least 3 million CDR3-containing paired-end reads. A single record per CDR3 protein comes from TCRdb applying MiXCR to the 5' RACE reads. The profile shows 1,800,000 or so distinct CDR3 sequences, approximately 39% of them singletons. Input material: blood. The receptor comes from a human donor in good health. The chain recombines TRBV29-1 with TRBJ1-2; D is perhaps TRBD1 (6 bases). The CDR3 sequence is CSVGTDGYTF. For the CDR3, the DNA is TGCAGCGTTGGGACAGACGGCTACACCTTC.